These 3 T cell receptor beta chains share one sample of origin, sequenced in a study of Graves' ophthalmopathy and Graves' hyperthyroidism. Amplification targeted the TCR beta CDR3 regions, with RNA transcripts as the source material. In the first round, RT-PCR was carried out with HTBI primers, and a multiplex PCR formed the second round. TCRdb itself ran the multiplex PCR reads through MiXCR, one entry per CDR3 protein. The sample carries some 350,000 distinct CDR3 sequences, 15% to 20% recorded once. The specimen was peripheral blood. The receptors derive from an adult woman with stable Graves' hyperthyroidism.

This clonotype has at least ten counts. This sequence joins TRBV18 and TRBJ1-5; maybe TRBD1 (5 bases). Trimming removed 5 bases at V and 5 bases at J, with 10 bases between. Germline values: CDR1 KGHSH, CDR2 LQKENI. This CDR3 spans 13 amino acids. For the CDR3, the DNA is TGTGCCAGCTCATCACTGGGGGATCAGCCCCAGCATTTT. This translates into CASSSLGDQPQHF.

This clonotype has ten or more counts. The CDR3 sequence: CSVESSSYGYTF. CDR3 nucleotides: TGCAGCGTTGAGTCCAGCTCCTATGGCTACACCTTC. V and J are TRBV29-1 and TRBJ1-2, with D unclear. The CDR3 is made up of 12 amino acids. In germline, CDR1 is SQVTM, CDR2 ANQGSEA. Trimming shortened V by 3 bases and J by 4 bases, and 9 bases separated the two germline ends.

This clonotype was seen many times. The chain joins TRBV7-2 to TRBJ2-7; TRBD2 agrees at 7 bases. This CDR3 has 13 residues. V lost 1 base, J lost 9 bases, and 6 bases stayed unmatched. Germline CDR1 reads SGHTA; CDR2 reads FQGNSA. Here the CDR3 reads CASSLVGGVVQYF. In nucleotides, the CDR3 is TGTGCCAGCAGCTTAGTTGGGGGGGTCGTGCAGTACTTC.